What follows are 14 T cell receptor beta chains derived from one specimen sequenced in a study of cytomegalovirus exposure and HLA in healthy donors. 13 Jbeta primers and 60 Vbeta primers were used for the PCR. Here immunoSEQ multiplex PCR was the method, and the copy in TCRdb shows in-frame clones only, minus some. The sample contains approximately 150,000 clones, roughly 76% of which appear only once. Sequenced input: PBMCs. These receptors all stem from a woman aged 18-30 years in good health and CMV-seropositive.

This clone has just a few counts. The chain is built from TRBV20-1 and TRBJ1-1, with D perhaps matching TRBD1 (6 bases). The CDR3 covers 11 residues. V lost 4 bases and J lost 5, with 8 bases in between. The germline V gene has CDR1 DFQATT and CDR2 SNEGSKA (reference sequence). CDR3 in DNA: TGCAGTGCTATAGGACAGACTGAAGCTTTCTTT. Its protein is CSAIGQTEAFF.

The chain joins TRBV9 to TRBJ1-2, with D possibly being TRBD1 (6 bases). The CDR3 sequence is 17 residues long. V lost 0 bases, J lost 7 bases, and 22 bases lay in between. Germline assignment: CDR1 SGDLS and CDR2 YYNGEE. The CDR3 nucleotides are TGTGCCAGCAGCGTAGAGGGACATCCAGGCCTCCGAAGTGGCTACACCTTC. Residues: CASSVEGHPGLRSGYTF.

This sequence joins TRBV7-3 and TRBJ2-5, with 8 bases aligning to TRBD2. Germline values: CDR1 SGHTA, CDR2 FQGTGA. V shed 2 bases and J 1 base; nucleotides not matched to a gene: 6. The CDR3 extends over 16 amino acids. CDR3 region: CASSLVSGGTQETQYF. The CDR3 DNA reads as TGTGCCAGCAGCTTAGTAAGCGGGGGTACCCAAGAGACCCAGTACTTC.

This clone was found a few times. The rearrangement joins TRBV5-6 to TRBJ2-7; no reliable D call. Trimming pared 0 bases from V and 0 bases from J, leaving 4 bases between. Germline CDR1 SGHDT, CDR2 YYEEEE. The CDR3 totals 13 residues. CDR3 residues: CASSLGSSYEQYF. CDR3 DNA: TGTGCCAGCAGCTTGGGGAGCTCCTACGAGCAGTACTTC.

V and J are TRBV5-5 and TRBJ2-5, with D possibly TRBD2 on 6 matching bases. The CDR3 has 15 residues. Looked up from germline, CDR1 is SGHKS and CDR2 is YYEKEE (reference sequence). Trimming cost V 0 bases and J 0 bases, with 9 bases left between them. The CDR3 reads CASSLGVADQETQYF. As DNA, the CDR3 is TGTGCCAGCAGCTTGGGCGTAGCGGACCAAGAGACCCAGTACTTC.

The DNA for the CDR3 is TGTGCCAGCAGCCGGAGCCGACTAGAGCAGTACTTC. This codes for CASSRSRLEQYF. This chain joins TRBV7-9 and TRBJ2-5; weak D call: TRBD2 (6 bases). CDR1 and CDR2 from the germline V gene are SEHNR and FQNEAQ (reference sequence). The CDR3 covers 12 residues. V was shortened by 5 bases and J by 11 bases, with 15 bases between the two germline ends.

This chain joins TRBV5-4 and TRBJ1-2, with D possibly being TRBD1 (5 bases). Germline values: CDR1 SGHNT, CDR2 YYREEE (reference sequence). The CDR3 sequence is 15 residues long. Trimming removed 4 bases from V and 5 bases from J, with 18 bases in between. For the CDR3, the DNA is TGTGCCAGCAGCGTGGGGGGGGGAGGAGGATATGGCTACACCTTC. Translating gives CASSVGGGGGYGYTF.

CDR3 coding DNA: TGTGCCAGCAGTGAATCTCGGGTGGATACGCAGTATTTT. Translation gives CASSESRVDTQYF. The rearrangement links TRBV25-1 to TRBJ2-3; D unclear. The CDR3 totals 13 residues. CDR1 is MGHDK, CDR2 SYGVNS, per germline. Between the trimmed V and J ends, which lost 1 base and 6 bases, there was a span of 8 bases.

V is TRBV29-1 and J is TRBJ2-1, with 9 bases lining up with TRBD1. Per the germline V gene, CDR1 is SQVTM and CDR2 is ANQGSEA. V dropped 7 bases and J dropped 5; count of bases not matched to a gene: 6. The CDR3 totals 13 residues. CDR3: CSALGQGDNEQFF. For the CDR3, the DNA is TGCAGCGCGCTGGGACAGGGCGACAATGAGCAGTTCTTC.

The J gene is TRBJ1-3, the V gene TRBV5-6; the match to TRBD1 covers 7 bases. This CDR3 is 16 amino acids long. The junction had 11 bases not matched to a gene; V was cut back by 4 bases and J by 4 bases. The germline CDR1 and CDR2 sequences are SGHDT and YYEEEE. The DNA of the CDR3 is TGTGCCAGCAGCGGGCGGAACAGGGGATCGGGAAACACCATATATTTT. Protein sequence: CASSGRNRGSGNTIYF.

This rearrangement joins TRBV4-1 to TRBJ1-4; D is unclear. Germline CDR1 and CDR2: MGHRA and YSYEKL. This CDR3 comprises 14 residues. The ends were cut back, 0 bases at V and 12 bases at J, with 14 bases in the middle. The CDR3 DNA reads TGCGCCAGCAGCCAAGATCTTGAGGAGAGGGAACTGTTTTTT. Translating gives CASSQDLEERELFF.

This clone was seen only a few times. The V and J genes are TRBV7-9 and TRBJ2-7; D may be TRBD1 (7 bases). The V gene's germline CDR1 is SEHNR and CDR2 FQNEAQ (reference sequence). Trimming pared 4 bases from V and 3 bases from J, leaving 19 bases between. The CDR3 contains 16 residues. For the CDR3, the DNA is TGTGCCAGCAGCTCGAATCGCGGGACAGCCGTCTACGAGCAGTACTTC. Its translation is CASSSNRGTAVYEQYF. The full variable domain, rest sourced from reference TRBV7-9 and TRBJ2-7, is DTGVSQNPRHKITKRGQNVTFRCDPISEHNRLYWYRQTLGQGPEFLTYFQNEAQLEKSRLLSDRFSAERPKGSFSTLEIQRTEQGDSAMYLCASSSNRGTAVYEQYFGPGTRLTVT.

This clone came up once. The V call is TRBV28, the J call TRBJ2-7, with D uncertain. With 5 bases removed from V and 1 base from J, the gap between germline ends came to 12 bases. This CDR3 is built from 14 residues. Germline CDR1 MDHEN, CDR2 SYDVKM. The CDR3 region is CASSLRGGSYEQYF. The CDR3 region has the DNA TGTGCCAGCAGTCTCCGCGGCGGATCCTACGAGCAGTACTTC. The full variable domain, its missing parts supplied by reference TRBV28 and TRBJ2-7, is DVKVTQSSRYLVKRTGEKVFLECVQDMDHENMFWYRQDPGLGLRLIYFSYDVKMKEKGDIPEGYSVSREKKERFSLILESASTNQTSMYLCASSLRGGSYEQYFGPGTRLTVT.

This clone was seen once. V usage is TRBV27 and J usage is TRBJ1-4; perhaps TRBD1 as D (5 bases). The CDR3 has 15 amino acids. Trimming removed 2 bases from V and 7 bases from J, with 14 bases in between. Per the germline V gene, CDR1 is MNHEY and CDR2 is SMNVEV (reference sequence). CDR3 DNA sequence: TGTGCCAGCAGTTTAGGTGGGGCAGGTCTTGAAAAACTGTTTTTT. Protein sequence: CASSLGGAGLEKLFF.